This T cell receptor beta chain was documented in a study of OX40 agonist ivuxolimab in advanced cancers. CDR1 is GTSNPN, CDR2 SVGIG, per germline (reference sequence). The CDR3 totals 12 residues. Trimming cost V 2 bases and J 12 bases; bases outside gene matches: 6. As to this clone: Its antigen is not known.

Points from the study as a whole: The average count of expanded clones was higher among CD8+ T cells than among CD4+. Among the lowest peripheral clonal expansion occurred in 0.1-3.0 mg/kg partial responders.

Sequencing was performed with immunoSEQ multiplex PCR; in TCRdb, only in-frame clones are kept and a portion is missing. The table includes tens of thousands of clones, 87% detected once. This clonotype was obtained from an adult with an advanced solid tumor such as melanoma, head and neck, liver or kidney cancer. The starting material was CD4+ or CD8+ T cells sorted from blood, obtained in a trial of the OX40 agonist ivuxolimab. The chain employs TRBV30 and TRBJ2-1, with TRBD2 identical over 8 bases. The CDR3 nucleotides are TGTGCCTGGAGTAAAGTCAGCGGGGGGCAGTTCTTC. As protein: CAWSKVSGGQFF. Looking up the rest from reference TRBV30 and TRBJ2-1 gives the full variable domain: SQTIHQWPATLVQPVGSPLSLECTVEGTSNPNLYWYRQAAGRGLQLLFYSVGIGQISSEVPQNLSASRPQDRQFILSSKKLLLSDSGFYLCAWSKVSGGQFFGPGTRLTVL.